One sample yielded the 10 T cell receptor beta chains listed below, sequenced in a study of blood T cell repertoires in COVID-19 (dated by TCRdb to 2020 to 2022). Library construction relied on the immunoSEQ multiplex PCR assay. TCRdb stores this immuneACCESS table with in-frame sequences only. Part of the clones is absent; in the studies checked, under half of the shortfall reflects unresolved V genes, and no reason is known for the rest. This sample holds about 260,000 clones; more than 80% were observed only once. Clones ranked in the top ten supply over 3.5% of the sample. What was sequenced was PBMCs or T cells enriched from blood (not recorded which). Receptors were obtained from a woman aged 25 to 45 with acute COVID-19.

In nucleotides, the CDR3 is TGTGCCAGCGGGACATTCAAGGATCAGCCCCAGCATTTT. It specifies CASGTFKDQPQHF. The chain recombines TRBV28 with TRBJ1-5, with a possible D match to TRBD1 (6 bases). CDR1 is MDHEN and CDR2 is SYDVKM in the germline V gene. This CDR3 has 13 amino acids. With 8 bases removed from V and 5 bases from J, the gap between germline ends came to 13 bases.

V gene TRBV19 combines with J gene TRBJ1-5; 12 bases are shared with TRBD1. The V gene end was trimmed by 6 bases and the J gene end by 6 bases; junction bases not matched to a gene: 6. CDR1 LNHDA and CDR2 SQIVND come from the germline V gene (reference sequence). This CDR3 has 15 residues. CDR3 amino acids: CASREGQGAFQPQHF. The CDR3 DNA follows: TGTGCCAGTAGGGAGGGACAGGGGGCATTTCAGCCCCAGCATTTT.

This rearrangement joins TRBV19 to TRBJ2-3, with TRBD2 matching over 11 bases. Germline CDR1 is LNHDA and CDR2 is SQIVND (reference sequence). The trim removed 3 bases at V and 0 bases at J, leaving 8 bases unmatched. The CDR3 has 18 residues. CDR3: CASSIGTSGTPSTDTQYF. CDR3 DNA sequence: TGTGCCAGTAGTATTGGGACTAGCGGAACACCTAGCACAGATACGCAGTATTTT.

The V gene is TRBV7-9, the J gene TRBJ1-5, with 8 bases lining up with TRBD1. The CDR3 spans 17 residues. Germline-derived CDR1 and CDR2 are SEHNR and FQNEAQ (reference sequence). The V and J ends lost 1 base and 2 bases, in that order; junction bases with no gene match: 7. CDR3 nucleotide sequence: TGTGCCAGCAGCTTAGATCAGGGGGCGCCAGGCAATCAGCCCCAGCATTTT. Amino acid sequence: CASSLDQGAPGNQPQHF.

This chain connects TRBV4-3 to TRBJ2-1; possible D gene TRBD2, 5 bases. Trimming stripped 1 base from V and 2 bases from J, with 9 bases between. This CDR3 spans 15 amino acids. The germline V gene has CDR1 LGHNA and CDR2 YSLEER. The CDR3 sequence is CASSQVALAYNEQFF. Written as DNA, the CDR3 is TGCGCCAGCAGCCAAGTCGCACTAGCCTACAATGAGCAGTTCTTC.

The chain combines TRBV7-6 with TRBJ1-1; no firm D call. CDR1 and CDR2 from the germline V gene are SGHVS and FNYEAQ. Between the trimmed V and J ends, which lost 5 bases and 8 bases, there was a span of 15 bases. This CDR3 spans 13 amino acids. The CDR3 reads CASSPAGRPEAFF. The CDR3, as DNA: TGTGCCAGCAGCCCAGCGGGAAGGCCAGAAGCTTTCTTT.

The chain is built from TRBV11-3 and TRBJ2-2; 7 nucleotides align to TRBD1. The germline V gene has CDR1 SGHNT and CDR2 YENEEA. J was trimmed by 11 bases and V by 5 bases; bases with no gene match: 11. The CDR3 covers 14 residues. CDR3 nucleotides: TGTGCCAGCAGCGTCCGGGACAGAGTCGGTGAGCTGTTTTTT. Translating it yields CASSVRDRVGELFF. Together with reference TRBV11-3 and TRBJ2-2, the CDR3 gives the full variable domain: EAGVVQSPRYKIIEKKQPVAFWCNPISGHNTLYWYLQNLGQGPELLIRYENEEAVDDSQLPKDRFSAERLKGVDSTLKIQPAELGDSAVYLCASSVRDRVGELFFGEGSRLTVL.

The genes are TRBV27 and TRBJ2-6; D is perhaps TRBD1 (6 bases). The V gene lost 7 bases and the J gene lost 4 bases, with 14 bases spanning the gap. The CDR3 totals 15 residues. Germline V gene sequence: CDR1 MNHEY, CDR2 SMNVEV (reference sequence). The CDR3 spells CASNYRVHGANVLTF. CDR3 nucleotide sequence: TGTGCCAGCAATTACAGGGTACACGGGGCCAACGTCCTGACTTTC.

This clone was seen more than once but under ten times. The V and J genes are TRBV6-5 and TRBJ2-7; 8 bases match TRBD1. The V gene end was trimmed by 5 bases and the J gene end by 4 bases; junction bases not matched to a gene: 4. CDR1 and CDR2 (germline): MNHEY, SVGAGI. This CDR3 spans 13 amino acids. This CDR3 is CASSPTGVYEQYF. As DNA, the CDR3 is TGTGCCAGCAGTCCGACAGGGGTGTACGAGCAGTACTTC.

For this clone: Other DNA sequences from this sample encode an identical CDR3 as well. The gene calls are TRBV4-1 and TRBJ2-3, with D hard to call. This CDR3 has 14 amino acids. The V gene's germline CDR1 is MGHRA and CDR2 YSYEKL. The germline V and J ends were trimmed by 3 bases and 1 base, with 8 bases remaining between them. The CDR3 sequence: CASSQEGGTDTQYF. The CDR3 DNA follows: TGCGCCAGCAGCCAGGAAGGAGGCACAGATACGCAGTATTTT.